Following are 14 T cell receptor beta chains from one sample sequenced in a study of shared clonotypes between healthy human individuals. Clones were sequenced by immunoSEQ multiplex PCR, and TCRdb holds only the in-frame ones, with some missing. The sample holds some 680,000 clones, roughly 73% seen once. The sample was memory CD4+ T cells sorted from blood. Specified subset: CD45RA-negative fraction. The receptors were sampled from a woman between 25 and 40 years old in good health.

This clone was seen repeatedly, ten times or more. The CDR3 coding sequence is TGTGCCAGCAGCTGGAAGGGACAAAACACAGATACGCAGTATTTT. It encodes CASSWKGQNTDTQYF. This sequence joins TRBV9 and TRBJ2-3; D might be TRBD1 (6 bases). The CDR3 length is 15 residues. Germline V CDR1 and CDR2: SGDLS, YYNGEE. V gave up 4 bases and J gave up 2 bases, with 14 bases separating them.

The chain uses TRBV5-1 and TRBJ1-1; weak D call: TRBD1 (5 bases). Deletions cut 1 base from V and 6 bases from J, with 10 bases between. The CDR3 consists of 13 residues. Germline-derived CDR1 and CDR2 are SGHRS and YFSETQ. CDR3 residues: CASSLRGAAEAFF. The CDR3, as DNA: TGCGCCAGCAGCTTGAGAGGGGCGGCTGAAGCTTTCTTT.

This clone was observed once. The CDR3, as DNA: TGTGCCAGCTCACCACCAAGCTTACGGGAGACCCAGTACTTC. Residues: CASSPPSLRETQYF. This rearrangement joins TRBV18 to TRBJ2-5; D unclear. The CDR3 has 14 residues. The V end lost 0 bases, the J end lost 5 bases, and 10 bases lay between the germline ends. Germline CDR1 and CDR2: KGHSH and LQKENI. Filled out from reference TRBV18 and TRBJ2-5, the complete variable domain reads NAGVMQNPRHLVRRRGQEARLRCSPMKGHSHVYWYRQLPEEGLKFMVYLQKENIIDESGMPKERFSAEFPKEGPSILRIQQVVRGDSAAYFCASSPPSLRETQYFGPGTRLLVL.

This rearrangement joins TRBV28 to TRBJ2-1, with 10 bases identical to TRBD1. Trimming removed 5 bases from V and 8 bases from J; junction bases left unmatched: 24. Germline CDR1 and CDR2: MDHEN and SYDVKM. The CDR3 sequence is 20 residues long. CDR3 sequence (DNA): TGTGCCAGCAGTCACGACGGGGACAGGGGACCGAAGACAGTGTACGATGAGCAGTTCTTC. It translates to CASSHDGDRGPKTVYDEQFF.

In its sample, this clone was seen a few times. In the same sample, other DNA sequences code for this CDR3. The CDR3 region is CASSLYNEQFF. The CDR3 region has the DNA TGTGCCAGCAGTTTGTACAATGAGCAGTTCTTC. The chain has TRBV28 and TRBJ2-1; the D is unclear. CDR1 and CDR2 (germline): MDHEN, SYDVKM. The CDR3 is 11 amino acids. Trimming took 3 bases from V and 4 from J, leaving 1 base between them.

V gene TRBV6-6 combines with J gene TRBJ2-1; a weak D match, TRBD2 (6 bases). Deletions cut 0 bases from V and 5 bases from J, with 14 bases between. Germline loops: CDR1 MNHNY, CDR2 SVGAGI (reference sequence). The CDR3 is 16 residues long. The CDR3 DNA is TGTGCCAGCAGTTACTCCCAGTGGGAGGAAGACAATGAGCAGTTCTTC. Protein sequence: CASSYSQWEEDNEQFF.

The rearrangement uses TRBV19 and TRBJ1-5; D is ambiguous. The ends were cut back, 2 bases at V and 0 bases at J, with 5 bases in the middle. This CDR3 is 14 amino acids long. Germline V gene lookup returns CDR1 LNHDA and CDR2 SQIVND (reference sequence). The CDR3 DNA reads TGTGCCAGTAGTATACAGCCTAGCAATCAGCCCCAGCATTTT. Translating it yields CASSIQPSNQPQHF. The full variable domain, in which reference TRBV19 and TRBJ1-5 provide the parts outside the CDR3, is DGGITQSPKYLFRKEGQNVTLSCEQNLNHDAMYWYRQDPGQGLRLIYYSQIVNDFQKGDIAEGYSVSREKKESFPLTVTSAQKNPTAFYLCASSIQPSNQPQHFGDGTRLSIL.

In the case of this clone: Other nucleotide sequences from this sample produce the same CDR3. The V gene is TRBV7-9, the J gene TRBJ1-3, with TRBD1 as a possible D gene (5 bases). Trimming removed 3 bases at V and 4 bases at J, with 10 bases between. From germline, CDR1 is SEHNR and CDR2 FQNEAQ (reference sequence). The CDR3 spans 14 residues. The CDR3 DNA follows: TGTGCCAGCAGCTTCCCAGGGTCGGGAAACACCATATATTTT. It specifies CASSFPGSGNTIYF.

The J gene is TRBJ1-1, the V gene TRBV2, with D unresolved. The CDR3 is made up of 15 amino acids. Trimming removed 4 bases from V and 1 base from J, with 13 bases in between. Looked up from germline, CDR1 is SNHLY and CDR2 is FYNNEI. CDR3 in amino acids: CASSVTWTANTEAFF. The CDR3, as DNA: TGTGCCAGCAGTGTAACCTGGACTGCGAACACTGAAGCTTTCTTT.

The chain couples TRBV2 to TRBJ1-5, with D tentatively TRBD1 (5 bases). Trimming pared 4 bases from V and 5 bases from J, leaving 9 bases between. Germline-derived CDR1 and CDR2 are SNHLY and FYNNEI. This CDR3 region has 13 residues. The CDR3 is CASSGGGYQPQHF. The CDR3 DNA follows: TGTGCCAGCAGTGGGGGGGGGTATCAGCCCCAGCATTTT.

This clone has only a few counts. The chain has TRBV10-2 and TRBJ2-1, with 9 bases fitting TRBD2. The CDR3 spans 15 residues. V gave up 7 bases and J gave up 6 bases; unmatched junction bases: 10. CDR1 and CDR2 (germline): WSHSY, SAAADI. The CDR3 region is CASKLAGAYINEQFF. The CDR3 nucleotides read TGCGCCAGCAAATTAGCGGGAGCGTATATCAATGAGCAGTTCTTC.

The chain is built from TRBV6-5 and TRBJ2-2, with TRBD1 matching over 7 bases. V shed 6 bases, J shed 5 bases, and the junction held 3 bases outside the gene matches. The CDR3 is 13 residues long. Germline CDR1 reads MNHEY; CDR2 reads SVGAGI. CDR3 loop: CASRKQGTGELFF. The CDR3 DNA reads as TGTGCCAGCAGAAAACAGGGGACCGGGGAGCTGTTTTTT.

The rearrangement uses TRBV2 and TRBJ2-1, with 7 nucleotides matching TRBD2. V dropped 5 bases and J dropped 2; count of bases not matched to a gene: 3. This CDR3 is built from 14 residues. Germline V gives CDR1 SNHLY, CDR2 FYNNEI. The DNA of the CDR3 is TGTGCCAGCAGTCGGGGGGAACCCTACAATGAGCAGTTCTTC. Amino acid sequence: CASSRGEPYNEQFF.

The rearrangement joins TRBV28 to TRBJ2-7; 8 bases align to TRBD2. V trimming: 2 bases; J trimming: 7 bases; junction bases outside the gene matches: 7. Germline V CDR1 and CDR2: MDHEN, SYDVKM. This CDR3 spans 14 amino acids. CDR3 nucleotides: TGTGCCAGCAGTTTACTAGCGGGCAAGAAGGAGCAGTACTTC. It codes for CASSLLAGKKEQYF.